This TCR beta chain was captured in a study of identical twins. TCRdb itself ran the 5' RACE reads through MiXCR, one entry per CDR3 protein. The sample consists of 500,000 to 600,000 distinct CDR3 sequences, about 20% of them appearing once. V shed 7 bases and J 3 bases; nucleotides not matched to a gene: 7. This CDR3 has 13 amino acids. Germline CDR1 reads DFQATT; CDR2 reads SNEGSKA (reference sequence). These records were also assigned to another study, of T cells expressing NK-cell markers. This second study says: T cells sorted in several experiments were restricted to alpha-beta TCR T cells by an anti-gamma-delta TCR antibody. Dominant NKG2C+ clonotypes were found to form about 1.0-7.0% of CD8+ T cells in over five donors. Evidence did not settle whether expanded NKG2C+ T cell clones targeted HCMV.

The chain links TRBV20-1 to TRBJ1-2, with TRBD1 identical over 8 bases. This clonotype originated in a woman in her late teens or twenties in good health. The material sequenced was CD4+ T cells sorted from blood. CDR3 sequence (DNA): TGCAGTGTTTCGTCACAGGGGGACTATGGCTACACCTTC. Protein product: CSVSSQGDYGYTF.